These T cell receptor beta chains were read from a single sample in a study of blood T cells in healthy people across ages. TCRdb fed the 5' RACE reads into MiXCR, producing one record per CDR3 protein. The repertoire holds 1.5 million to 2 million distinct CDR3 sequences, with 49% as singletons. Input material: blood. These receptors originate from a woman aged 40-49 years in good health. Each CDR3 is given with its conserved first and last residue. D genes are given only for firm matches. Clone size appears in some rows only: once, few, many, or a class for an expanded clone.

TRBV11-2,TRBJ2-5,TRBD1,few,TGTGCCAGCAGCCCGGGGACAGGGGATTTGGAGACCCAGTACTTC,CASSPGTGDLETQYF
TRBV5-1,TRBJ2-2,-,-,TGCGCCAGCAGCCCCAGCCACCGGCGCACCGGGGAGCTGTTTTTT,CASSPSHRRTGELFF
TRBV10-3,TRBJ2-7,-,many,TGTGCCACCTTGGACACAAACCCCCACGAGCAGTACTTC,CATLDTNPHEQYF
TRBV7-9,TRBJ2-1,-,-,TGTGCCAGCAGCCCGGACCCTCCCCTCGACAATGAGCAGTTCTTC,CASSPDPPLDNEQFF
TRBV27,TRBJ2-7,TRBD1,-,TGTGCCAGCAGCCTAGACAGGGGGAATTTCTACGAGCAGTACTTC,CASSLDRGNFYEQYF
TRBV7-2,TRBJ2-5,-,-,TGTGCCAGCAGCCCCTCCGCGTGGAGGACTGAGACCCAGTACTTC,CASSPSAWRTETQYF
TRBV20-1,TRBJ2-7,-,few,TGCAGTGTCAGAGGCCTATCCTACGAGCAGTACTTC,CSVRGLSYEQYF
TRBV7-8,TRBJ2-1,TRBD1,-,TGTGCCAGCAGCCCACAGGGGTCAGGGGTTGGCAATGAGCAGTTCTTC,CASSPQGSGVGNEQFF
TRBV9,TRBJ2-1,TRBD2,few,TGTGCCAGCAGCCCCCAGTTGCTAGCGGGGAGCAATGAGCAGTTCTTC,CASSPQLLAGSNEQFF
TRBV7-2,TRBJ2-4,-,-,TGTGCCAGCAGTCTAGGTGGGGGCGGGGGCGGTTGCCTCGACGCAAACATTCAGTACTTC,CASSLGGGGGGCLDANIQYF
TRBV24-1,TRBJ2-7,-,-,TGTGCCACCAGTGGGGGAATGGGGGACCAACTCTACGAGCAGTACTTC,CATSGGMGDQLYEQYF
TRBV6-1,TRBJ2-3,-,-,TGTGCCAGCAGTGAAGTGGGGGGAGGTACGCAGTATTTT,CASSEVGGGTQYF
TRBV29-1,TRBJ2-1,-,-,TGCAGCGTTGAGGGGCGCGATGTGGGTAGCTCCTACAATGAGCAGTTCTTC,CSVEGRDVGSSYNEQFF
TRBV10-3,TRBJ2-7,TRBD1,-,TGTGCCATCAGGAGACCGGGACAGGCGGTCTACGAGCAGTACTTC,CAIRRPGQAVYEQYF
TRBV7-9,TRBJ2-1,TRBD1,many,TGTGCCAGCAGCCCCGCCGGCCCAGGGGGTAATCGCAATGAGCAGTTCTTC,CASSPAGPGGNRNEQFF
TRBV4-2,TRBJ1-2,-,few,TGTGCCAGCAGCCAAGGAATCGACATTCGGGGATATAGTGGCTACACCTTC,CASSQGIDIRGYSGYTF
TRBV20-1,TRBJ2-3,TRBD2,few,TGCAGTGCTACGGAGACTAGCGGGAGCACAGATACGCAGTATTTT,CSATETSGSTDTQYF
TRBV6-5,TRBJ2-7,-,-,TGTGCCAGCAAATCTAGTCGTCTGGGATCCGGTGAGCAGTACTTC,CASKSSRLGSGEQYF
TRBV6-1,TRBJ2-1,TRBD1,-,TGTGCCAGCAGTGATAGAAGGACAGGGGTAATGAATGAGCAGTTCTTC,CASSDRRTGVMNEQFF
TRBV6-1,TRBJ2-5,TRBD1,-,TGTGCCAGCAGGACAGGGGGCTTTGAAGAGACCCAGTACTTC,CASRTGGFEETQYF
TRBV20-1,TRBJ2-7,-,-,TGCAGTGCTAGAGATCACACCGTCACTGAGCAGTACTTC,CSARDHTVTEQYF
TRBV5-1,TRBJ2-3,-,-,TGCGCCAGCAGCTTGGACAGGACCTACACAGATACGCAGTATTTT,CASSLDRTYTDTQYF
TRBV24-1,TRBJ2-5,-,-,TGTGCCACCCGACCGCGGGGAGAAGGAGAGACCCAGTACTTC,CATRPRGEGETQYF
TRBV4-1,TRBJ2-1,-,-,TGCGCCAGCAGCCAGGTCCCGGACCCGGGCTACAATGAGCAGTTCTTC,CASSQVPDPGYNEQFF
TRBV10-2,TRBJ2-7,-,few,TGCGCCAGCAGCCGGGACCTATTTTCCTACGAGCAGTACTTC,CASSRDLFSYEQYF
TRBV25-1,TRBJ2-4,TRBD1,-,TGTGCCAGCAGTGAAGGCCCTCGGGACAGGGCGGAAACCAAAAACATTCAGTACTTC,CASSEGPRDRAETKNIQYF
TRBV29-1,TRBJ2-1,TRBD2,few,TGCAGCGTTGAAACCGGACTAGCGGGGCTCAATGAGCAGTTCTTC,CSVETGLAGLNEQFF
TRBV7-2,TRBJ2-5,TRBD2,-,TGTGCCAGCAGCTTTCGTAGCGGGGTGTACCAAGAGACCCAGTACTTC,CASSFRSGVYQETQYF
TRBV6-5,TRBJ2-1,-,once,TGTGCCTCGGCGGCGTCCTACAATGAGCAGTTCTTC,CASAASYNEQFF
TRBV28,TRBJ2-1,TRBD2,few,TGTGCCAGCAGTTTTGAGCGGGGGACTTACAATGAGCAGTTCTTC,CASSFERGTYNEQFF
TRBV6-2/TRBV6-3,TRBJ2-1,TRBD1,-,TGTGCCAGCAGTGTCCCGGGACAGGGAAACTCCTACAATGAGCAGTTCTTC,CASSVPGQGNSYNEQFF
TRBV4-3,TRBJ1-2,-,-,TGCGCCAGCAGCCAAGGTAACCAGAACTATGGCTACACCTTC,CASSQGNQNYGYTF
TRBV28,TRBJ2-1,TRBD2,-,TGTGCCAGCAGTTCCCTTTCGGCGAGCGGGGGTAGACCTTACAATGAGCAGTTCTTC,CASSSLSASGGRPYNEQFF
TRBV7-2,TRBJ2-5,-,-,TGTGCCAGCAGCTTAGACGGGGGTTCAGAGACCCAGTACTTC,CASSLDGGSETQYF
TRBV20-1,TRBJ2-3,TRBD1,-,TGCAGTGCAGATGACAGGGGGTTTAGCACAGATACGCAGTATTTT,CSADDRGFSTDTQYF
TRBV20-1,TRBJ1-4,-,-,TGCAGTGCTAGGGATACCCGGGACAAGGGGAGCGGCGAAAAACTGTTTTTT,CSARDTRDKGSGEKLFF
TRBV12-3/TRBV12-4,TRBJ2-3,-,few,TGTGCCAGCAGCCCCACCGACCTGTCAGATACGCAGTATTTT,CASSPTDLSDTQYF
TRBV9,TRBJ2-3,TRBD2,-,TGTGCCAGCAGCGTGGGGATGAGCGGGACCACAGATACGCAGTATTTT,CASSVGMSGTTDTQYF
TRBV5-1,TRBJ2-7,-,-,TGCGCCAGCAGCTTTGACGGATCTACGTACAATGAGCAGTACTTC,CASSFDGSTYNEQYF
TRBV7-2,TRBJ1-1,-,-,TGTGCCAGCAGCTCAAAAGGGGGGATGAACACTGAAGCTTTCTTT,CASSSKGGMNTEAFF
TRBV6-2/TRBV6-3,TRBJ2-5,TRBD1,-,TGTGCCATCGGACAGGGAAAGACCCAGTACTTC,CAIGQGKTQYF
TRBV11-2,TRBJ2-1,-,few,TGTGCCAGCAGCTCCCCACTCCTTGACACGGAGCAGTTCTTC,CASSSPLLDTEQFF
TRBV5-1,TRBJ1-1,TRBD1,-,TGCGCCAGCAGCTTGGAACCGGACAGGGTTGAAGCTTTCTTT,CASSLEPDRVEAFF
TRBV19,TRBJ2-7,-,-,TGTGCCAGTAGTATAGACACCCAACTGGGCGAGCAGTACTTC,CASSIDTQLGEQYF
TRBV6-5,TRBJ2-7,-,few,TGTGCCAGCAGCCAAGGGGGGGGATTACCCTACGAGCAGTACTTC,CASSQGGGLPYEQYF
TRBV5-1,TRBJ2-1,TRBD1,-,TGCGCAAGCACATCCACAGGGGATTCCTACAATGAGCAGTTCTTC,CASTSTGDSYNEQFF
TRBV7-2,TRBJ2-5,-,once,TGTGCCAGCAGACGGACAGTCCTAAACCACAATGAGCAGTACTTC,CASRRTVLNHNEQYF
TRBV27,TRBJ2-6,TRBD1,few,TGTGCCAGCAGTTTAACCCAGGACAGGGTGGTCCCATCTGGGGCCAACGTCCTGACTTTC,CASSLTQDRVVPSGANVLTF
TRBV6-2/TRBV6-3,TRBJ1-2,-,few,TGTGCCAGCAGTCAACGGGGGACCAACTATGGCTACACCTTC,CASSQRGTNYGYTF
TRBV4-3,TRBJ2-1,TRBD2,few,TGCGCCAGCAGCCAAGGCACTAGCGGGGGCCGGGAGCAGTTCTTC,CASSQGTSGGREQFF
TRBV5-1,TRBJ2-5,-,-,TGCGCCAGCAGCTTGGCCGGCAGGGACGGAGAGACCCAGTACTTC,CASSLAGRDGETQYF
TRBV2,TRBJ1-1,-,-,TGTGCCAGCAGTGAACGAGACAGCGCCACTGAAGCTTTCTTT,CASSERDSATEAFF
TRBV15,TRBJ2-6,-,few,TGTGCCACCAGCAGAGACCTGACACAGGGATACGGGGCCAACGTCCTGACTTTC,CATSRDLTQGYGANVLTF
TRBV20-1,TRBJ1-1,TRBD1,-,TGCAGTGCTTCGAACCCGGGACAGAGGAACACTGAAGCTTTCTTT,CSASNPGQRNTEAFF
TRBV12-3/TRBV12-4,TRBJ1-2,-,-,TGTGCCAGCAGTTTTCCAGAAACTAGCTATGGCTACACCTTC,CASSFPETSYGYTF
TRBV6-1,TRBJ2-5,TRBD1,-,TGTGCCAGCAGTGCTAGCCTTTCGGGACAGCCGACCTACAATGAGCAGTACTTC,CASSASLSGQPTYNEQYF
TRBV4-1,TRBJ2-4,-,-,TGCGCCAGCAGCCAACCTACAAGACGGGGATCCAAAAACATTCAGTACTTC,CASSQPTRRGSKNIQYF
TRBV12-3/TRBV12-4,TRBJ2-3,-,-,TGTGCCAGCACCTCTTCCAGTACAGGTAGCACAGATACGCAGTATTTT,CASTSSSTGSTDTQYF
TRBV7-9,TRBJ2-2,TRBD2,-,TGTGCCAGCAGCTTAGTCCTAGCGGGGCCCACCGGGGAGCTGTTTTTT,CASSLVLAGPTGELFF